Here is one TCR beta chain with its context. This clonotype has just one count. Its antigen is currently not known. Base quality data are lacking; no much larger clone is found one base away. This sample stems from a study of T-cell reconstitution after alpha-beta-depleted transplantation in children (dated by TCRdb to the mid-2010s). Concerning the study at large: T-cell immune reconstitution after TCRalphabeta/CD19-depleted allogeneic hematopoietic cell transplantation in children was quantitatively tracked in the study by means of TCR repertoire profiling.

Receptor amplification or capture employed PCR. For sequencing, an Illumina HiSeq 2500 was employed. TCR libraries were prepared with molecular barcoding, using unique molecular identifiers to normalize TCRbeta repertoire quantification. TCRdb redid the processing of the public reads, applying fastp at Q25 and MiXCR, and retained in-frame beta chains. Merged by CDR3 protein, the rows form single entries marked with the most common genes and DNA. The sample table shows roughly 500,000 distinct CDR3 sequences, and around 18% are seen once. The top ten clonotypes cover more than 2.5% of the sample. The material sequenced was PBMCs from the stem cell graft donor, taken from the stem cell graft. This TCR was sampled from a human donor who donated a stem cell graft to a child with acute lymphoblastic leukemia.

DNA sequence: TGCGCCAGCAGCTTGGATTTGGACCCATCCGCGGATACGCAGTATTTT. Translated, this is CASSLDLDPSADTQYF. The chain uses TRBV5-1 and TRBJ2-3; the D gene remains uncertain. Between the V and J ends, shortened by 0 bases and 6 bases respectively, the junction contains 17 bases. CDR1 and CDR2, looked up from the germline V gene, are SGHRS and YFSETQ. The CDR3 has 16 amino acids, counting the end cysteine and phenylalanine. Of the read, only the CDR3 DNA is kept; its 48 bases are in frame from base 1. Reference TRBV5-1 and TRBJ2-3 genes cover what lies past the CDR3, so the full variable domain is KAGVTQTPRYLIKTRGQQVTLSCSPISGHRSVSWYQQTPGQGLQFLFEYFSETQRNKGNFPGRFSGRQFSNSRSEMNVSTLELGDSALYLCASSLDLDPSADTQYFGPGTRLTVL.